The rows below give T cell receptor beta chains drawn from one sample of a study of technical replicates of blood from a handful of donors. Only in-frame clones appear in the TCRdb table, and some are missing; sequencing was by immunoSEQ multiplex PCR. The data contain about 83,000 clones, over 85% of them singletons. Input material: T cells isolated from PBMCs. These receptors were obtained from a human donor in good health. Both conserved end residues are part of each CDR3. A D gene is named only where the DNA matches it firmly. Clone size is shown for a subset of rows, as once, few, many or a class of expanded clone.

size: NA; J: TRBJ2-7; V: TRBV7-8; D: NA; CDR3: CASSLASQGSYEQYF; DNA: TGTGCCAGCAGCTTAGCGTCACAGGGAAGCTACGAGCAGTACTTC
size: NA; J: TRBJ1-2; V: TRBV11-2; D: NA; CDR3: CASSLGSAGYTF; DNA: TGTGCCAGCAGCTTAGGGAGTGCGGGCTACACCTTC
size: once; J: TRBJ1-2; V: TRBV5-4; D: TRBD1; CDR3: CASTKSFGTGTNYGYTF; DNA: TGTGCCAGCACCAAAAGCTTTGGGACAGGGACGAACTATGGCTACACCTTC
size: few; J: TRBJ1-2; V: TRBV4-1; D: NA; CDR3: CASSQPQGPYGYTF; DNA: TGCGCCAGCAGCCAACCACAGGGTCCATATGGCTACACCTTC
size: NA; J: TRBJ1-1; V: TRBV7-9; D: NA; CDR3: CASSFQTEAFF; DNA: TGTGCCAGCAGCTTTCAAACTGAAGCTTTCTTT
size: NA; J: TRBJ2-5; V: TRBV5-1; D: TRBD2; CDR3: CASSLRMLAGGAAETQYF; DNA: TGCGCCAGCAGCCTTAGGATGTTAGCGGGGGGAGCGGCAGAGACCCAGTACTTC
size: NA; J: TRBJ2-3; V: TRBV2; D: NA; CDR3: CASSGGRAVVPNTDTQYF; DNA: TGTGCCAGCAGTGGGGGGCGGGCAGTCGTCCCTAACACAGATACGCAGTATTTT
size: NA; J: TRBJ1-4; V: TRBV28; D: NA; CDR3: CASTPLDSATNEKLFF; DNA: TGTGCCAGCACCCCACTCGACAGCGCAACTAATGAAAAACTGTTTTTT
size: NA; J: TRBJ2-7; V: TRBV12-2; D: NA; CDR3: CASRLAAPWAFLLYEQYF; DNA: TGTGCAAGTCGCTTAGCGGCCCCCTGGGCCTTCCTTCTCTACGAGCAGTACTTC
size: NA; J: TRBJ2-7; V: TRBV19; D: NA; CDR3: CASRPRGGITYEQYF; DNA: TGTGCCAGTAGACCCAGGGGTGGGATTACCTACGAGCAGTACTTC
size: NA; J: TRBJ2-3; V: TRBV5-1; D: TRBD2; CDR3: CASIRGGSTDTQYF; DNA: TGCGCCAGCATCCGGGGGGGGAGCACAGATACGCAGTATTTT
size: NA; J: TRBJ2-1; V: TRBV2; D: TRBD1; CDR3: CASRTGTGIRNEQFF; DNA: TGTGCCAGCAGAACCGGGACAGGAATTCGCAATGAGCAGTTCTTC
size: NA; J: TRBJ2-7; V: TRBV2; D: NA; CDR3: CASDMGRGSVDDEQYF; DNA: TGTGCCAGCGATATGGGTAGGGGGTCGGTTGACGACGAGCAGTACTTC
size: NA; J: TRBJ2-7; V: TRBV27; D: TRBD2; CDR3: CASSLTAGTSLEQYF; DNA: TGTGCCAGCAGTTTGACCGCCGGGACTAGCTTAGAGCAGTACTTC
size: NA; J: TRBJ2-1; V: TRBV27; D: NA; CDR3: CASSLQGYEQFF; DNA: TGTGCCAGCAGTTTGCAGGGGTATGAGCAGTTCTTC
size: NA; J: TRBJ2-7; V: TRBV7-9; D: TRBD1; CDR3: CASSPRTGYLWNEQYF; DNA: TGTGCCAGCAGCCCCCGGACAGGGTATCTTTGGAACGAGCAGTACTTC
size: once; J: TRBJ2-3; V: TRBV27; D: TRBD2; CDR3: CASSSGLAGGLNTQYF; DNA: TGTGCCAGCAGTTCGGGACTAGCGGGGGGCTTAAATACGCAGTATTTT
size: many; J: TRBJ2-3; V: TRBV7-3; D: TRBD2; CDR3: CASSSTGGGGTTDTQYF; DNA: TGTGCCAGCAGCTCTACGGGCGGCGGGGGGACAACAGATACGCAGTATTTT
size: NA; J: TRBJ2-7; V: TRBV4-1; D: TRBD1; CDR3: CASSVTGTGDYEQYF; DNA: TGCGCCAGCAGCGTTACCGGGACAGGTGATTACGAGCAGTACTTC
size: NA; J: TRBJ2-3; V: TRBV5-1; D: NA; CDR3: CASSQSLNGGDTQYF; DNA: TGCGCCAGCAGCCAATCCCTTAACGGGGGTGATACGCAGTATTTT
size: NA; J: TRBJ2-7; V: TRBV11-3; D: NA; CDR3: CASSLEVHSPKLYEQYF; DNA: TGTGCCAGCAGCTTAGAGGTCCACAGCCCAAAGCTTTACGAGCAGTACTTC
size: NA; J: TRBJ1-5; V: TRBV6-1; D: NA; CDR3: CASSETRDQPQHF; DNA: TGTGCCAGCAGTGAAACCAGGGATCAGCCCCAGCATTTT
size: NA; J: TRBJ2-1; V: TRBV6-1; D: NA; CDR3: CATSWGTPSYNEQFF; DNA: TGTGCCACTTCGTGGGGGACTCCTTCCTACAATGAGCAGTTCTTC
size: NA; J: TRBJ1-2; V: TRBV2; D: NA; CDR3: CASGGTNYGYTF; DNA: TGTGCCAGCGGGGGCACGAACTATGGCTACACCTTC
size: NA; J: TRBJ2-1; V: TRBV5-1; D: NA; CDR3: CASSLTFGGSGHNEQFF; DNA: TGCGCCAGCAGCTTGACCTTTGGGGGTAGCGGCCACAATGAGCAGTTCTTC
size: NA; J: TRBJ1-2; V: TRBV6-6; D: TRBD1; CDR3: CASSSSQQGYGYTF; DNA: TGTGCCAGCAGCTCAAGTCAACAGGGGTATGGCTACACCTTC
size: once; J: TRBJ1-4; V: TRBV7-2; D: NA; CDR3: CASSPVGLNEKLFF; DNA: TGTGCCAGCAGCCCAGTGGGGCTTAATGAAAAACTGTTTTTT
size: NA; J: TRBJ2-7; V: TRBV11-3; D: NA; CDR3: CASSLGGHGSYEQYF; DNA: TGTGCCAGCAGCTTAGGGGGCCACGGCTCCTACGAGCAGTACTTC
size: NA; J: TRBJ2-5; V: TRBV2; D: TRBD1; CDR3: CASSEAGQGGAETQYF; DNA: TGTGCCAGCAGTGAAGCGGGACAGGGTGGAGCAGAGACCCAGTACTTC
size: NA; J: TRBJ1-1; V: TRBV5-3; D: NA; CDR3: CARRRVRNTEAFF; DNA: TGTGCCAGAAGGCGGGTCAGAAACACTGAAGCTTTCTTT
size: NA; J: TRBJ1-1; V: TRBV4-1; D: NA; CDR3: CASSHRQDWDTEAFF; DNA: TGCGCCAGCAGCCATCGACAGGATTGGGACACTGAAGCTTTCTTT
size: NA; J: TRBJ1-1; V: TRBV9; D: NA; CDR3: CASSVAYGGDEAFF; DNA: TGTGCCAGCAGCGTTGCTTATGGGGGGGATGAAGCTTTCTTT
size: once; J: TRBJ2-7; V: TRBV9; D: TRBD2; CDR3: CASSVNSGDYEQYF; DNA: TGTGCCAGCAGCGTAAACAGCGGGGACTACGAGCAGTACTTC
size: NA; J: TRBJ1-5; V: TRBV7-9; D: NA; CDR3: CASSLGGFNNQPQHF; DNA: TGTGCCAGCAGCCTCGGCGGGTTTAACAATCAGCCCCAGCATTTT
size: NA; J: TRBJ2-7; V: TRBV29-1; D: NA; CDR3: CSVEGARYEQYF; DNA: TGCAGCGTTGAGGGGGCCCGATACGAGCAGTACTTC
size: once; J: TRBJ2-6; V: TRBV25-1; D: NA; CDR3: CASSEQYSGANVLTF; DNA: TGTGCCAGCAGTGAACAGTACTCTGGGGCCAACGTCCTGACTTTC
size: once; J: TRBJ1-3; V: TRBV15; D: NA; CDR3: CATSREGSSGNTIYF; DNA: TGTGCCACCAGCAGAGAGGGCAGCTCTGGAAACACCATATATTTT
size: NA; J: TRBJ2-1; V: TRBV7-3; D: NA; CDR3: CASSLSTGSYNEQFF; DNA: TGTGCCAGCAGCTTAAGTACGGGCTCCTACAATGAGCAGTTCTTC
size: few; J: TRBJ1-1; V: TRBV7-9; D: TRBD1; CDR3: CASSTTTGSDTEAFF; DNA: TGTGCCAGCAGCACTACGACAGGGAGCGACACTGAAGCTTTCTTT
size: NA; J: TRBJ2-5; V: TRBV6-5; D: NA; CDR3: CASSYGGPERETQYF; DNA: TGTGCCAGCAGTTACGGGGGCCCGGAGCGGGAGACCCAGTACTTC
size: NA; J: TRBJ2-7; V: TRBV10-1; D: TRBD2; CDR3: CASSDPTGTSGGEQYF; DNA: TGCGCCAGCAGTGATCCAACCGGGACTAGCGGGGGGGAGCAGTACTTC
size: NA; J: TRBJ2-7; V: TRBV9; D: NA; CDR3: CASSVDRQGMSEQYF; DNA: TGTGCCAGCAGCGTAGATCGGCAGGGGATGAGCGAGCAGTACTTC
size: NA; J: TRBJ2-7; V: TRBV7-8; D: TRBD2; CDR3: CASSSLAGKSEQYF; DNA: TGTGCCAGCAGCTCCCTAGCGGGGAAATCCGAGCAGTACTTC